This is a list of T cell receptor beta chains from one sample in a study of T cells after yellow fever vaccination. TCRdb redid the calling of the 5' RACE reads with MiXCR, one entry per CDR3 protein. The sample has roughly 120,000 distinct CDR3 sequences; roughly 6.7% are singletons. Specimen: CD4+ T cells sorted from PBMCs, collected 10 to 11 days after the first yellow fever vaccination. Receptors were obtained from a man aged 18 to 30 who received the YFV17D yellow fever vaccine. CDR3s include the opening cysteine and the closing phenylalanine or tryptophan. A D gene is named only where the DNA matches it firmly. The size of a clone is reported for some rows only, either as once, few or many, or as a class for expanded clones.

clone_size	v_call	j_call	d_call	cdr3_aa	cdr3_nt
few	TRBV7-3	TRBJ2-5	TRBD2	CASSFYPAGGPETQYF	TGTGCCAGCAGCTTTTATCCAGCGGGGGGACCCGAGACCCAGTACTTC
many	TRBV12-3/TRBV12-4	TRBJ2-4	NA	CASTEMTGGTEKYF	TGTGCCAGCACCGAAATGACCGGAGGGACAGAAAAGTACTTC
many	TRBV4-1	TRBJ2-2	TRBD1	CASSRRPTGESTGELFF	TGCGCCAGCAGCCGCAGGCCGACAGGGGAAAGCACCGGGGAGCTGTTTTTT
many	TRBV7-9	TRBJ2-7	NA	CASGNAGSSYEQYF	TGTGCCAGCGGCAATGCGGGGAGCTCCTACGAGCAGTACTTC
many	TRBV19	TRBJ2-1	NA	CASQTRGAGRRNTLLNEQFF	TGTGCCAGTCAAACCAGGGGCGCAGGGCGAAGGAACACCCTCCTTAATGAGCAGTTCTTC
many	TRBV11-2	TRBJ2-1	NA	CASSLALEGEQFF	TGTGCCAGCAGCTTAGCCCTCGAGGGGGAGCAGTTCTTC
many	TRBV6-2/TRBV6-3	TRBJ2-3	NA	CASSYSNTLGGDTQYF	TGTGCCAGCAGTTACTCGAACACCCTCGGGGGAGATACGCAGTATTTT
few	TRBV15	TRBJ2-7	NA	CATSRDQATAREQYF	TGTGCCACCAGCAGAGATCAAGCGACGGCACGGGAGCAGTACTTC
many	TRBV5-1	TRBJ2-3	TRBD1	CASSNGQAGDTQYF	TGCGCCAGCAGCAACGGACAGGCCGGGGATACGCAGTATTTT
many	TRBV25-1	TRBJ1-6	NA	CASSEGAPLHF	TGTGCCAGCAGTGAAGGGGCACCCCTCCACTTT
many	TRBV5-4	TRBJ2-3	NA	CASNKGGGGDTQYF	TGTGCCAGCAACAAAGGTGGGGGAGGAGATACGCAGTATTTT
many	TRBV15	TRBJ1-2	TRBD1	CATSRDLGQGLNYGYTF	TGTGCCACCAGCAGAGATCTGGGACAGGGACTTAACTATGGCTACACCTTC
many	TRBV27	TRBJ2-2	NA	CASSLSSLNTGELFF	TGTGCCAGCAGTTTAAGTAGCCTGAACACCGGGGAGCTGTTTTTT
many	TRBV18	TRBJ2-2	NA	CASSPFDSANTGELFF	TGTGCCAGCTCACCGTTCGACAGCGCGAACACCGGGGAGCTGTTTTTT
many	TRBV7-2	TRBJ1-2	TRBD1	CASSSRDREDYGYTF	TGTGCCAGCAGCAGCCGGGACAGGGAAGACTATGGCTACACCTTC
NA	TRBV18	TRBJ2-5	TRBD1	CASSPQTGGKTQYF	TGTGCCAGCTCACCCCAGACAGGGGGTAAGACCCAGTACTTC
NA	TRBV27	TRBJ1-5	NA	CASSLNGRRPQHF	TGTGCCAGCAGTTTGAATGGGAGGAGGCCCCAGCATTTT
many	TRBV5-1	TRBJ2-7	TRBD2	CASSFAGVGQYF	TGCGCCAGCAGCTTCGCGGGGGTAGGGCAGTACTTC
many	TRBV12-5	TRBJ2-2	NA	CASREGARVGELFF	TGTGCTAGTCGGGAGGGGGCGCGTGTCGGGGAGCTGTTTTTT
few	TRBV20-1	TRBJ2-3	TRBD1	CSARGGATGEDTQYF	TGCAGTGCTAGAGGGGGGGCGACAGGGGAAGATACGCAGTATTTT